These 30 T cell receptor beta chains came from one sample sequenced in a study of T cells expressing NK-cell markers. TCRdb re-called the 5' RACE reads and catalogs CDR3 proteins one per entry, DNA excluded. The table counts 200,000 to 300,000 distinct CDR3 sequences; about 4% lies in the top ten. Sample: blood T cells: a sorted CD56 or NKG2C T cell subset, CD4+ or CD8+ T cells, or bulk PBMC T cells (not recorded which). Receptor source: a woman aged 18-70 years in good health.

This rearrangement joins TRBV6-5 to TRBJ2-7; as DNA is missing, the TRBD2 call by TCRdb cannot be tested. CDR1 and CDR2 from the germline V gene are MNHEY and SVGAGI. The CDR3 is 15 residues long. The CDR3: CASSYGVRGSYEQYF.

This chain joins TRBV20-1 and TRBJ2-2; TCRdb reports TRBD2, a call that lacks DNA to check it against. Germline V CDR1 and CDR2: DFQATT, SNEGSKA (reference sequence). The CDR3 covers 15 residues. CDR3 sequence reads: CSARLEGGSAGELFF.

The rearrangement joins TRBV12-3 or TRBV12-4 to TRBJ1-4; TCRdb selects TRBD1, and the lack of DNA leaves this call unchecked. This CDR3 contains 14 residues. The CDR3 loop reads CASSRTGRKEKLFF.

The genes are TRBV18 and TRBJ2-3; TCRdb proposes TRBD2, but this gene call is untestable without DNA. Germline V gene sequence: CDR1 KGHSH, CDR2 LQKENI. The CDR3 totals 15 residues. The CDR3 loop reads CASSPDGRAIDTQYF.

This chain joins TRBV7-3 and TRBJ2-1. This CDR3 contains 16 residues. Germline loops: CDR1 SGHTA, CDR2 FQGTGA. The CDR3 reads CASSRADGIPYNEQFF. Together with reference TRBV7-3 and TRBJ2-1, the CDR3 gives the full variable domain: GAGVSQTPSNKVTEKGKYVELRCDPISGHTALYWYRQSLGQGPEFLIYFQGTGAADDSGLPNDRFFAVRPEGSVSTLKIQRTERGDSAVYLCASSRADGIPYNEQFFGPGTRLTVL.

The rearrangement uses TRBV15 and TRBJ2-2; the D gene TCRdb calls, TRBD1, cannot be checked with no DNA. CDR1 LNHNV and CDR2 YYDKDF come from the germline V gene (reference sequence). The CDR3 has 16 residues. CDR3 loop: CATSRALVGGTGELFF.

The V call is TRBV6-2 or TRBV6-3, the J call TRBJ2-3. This CDR3 has 12 amino acids. Germline loops: CDR1 MNHEY, CDR2 SVGEGT. The CDR3: CASSRIPDTQYF.

The J gene is TRBJ2-5, the V gene TRBV23-1. TRBV23-1 is an ORF, with its function uncertain. CDR3 length equals 15 residues. CDR3 region: CASSQSRAAQETQYF.

This rearrangement joins TRBV20-1 to TRBJ1-1; TCRdb indicates TRBD1, and absent DNA this call remains unverified. This CDR3 is 13 amino acids long. The germline V gene has CDR1 DFQATT and CDR2 SNEGSKA (reference sequence). CDR3 amino acids: CSGASRGHTEAFF.

J is TRBJ2-3 and V is TRBV7-2; the TCRdb call, TRBD2, lacks DNA for checking. The germline V gene encodes CDR1 SGHTA and CDR2 FQGNSA. The CDR3 consists of 16 residues. This chain's CDR3 is CASSLVRSSGGDTQYF.

V gene TRBV7-2 combines with J gene TRBJ2-3; TCRdb lists TRBD1, though no DNA is available to test this call. The CDR3 contains 17 residues. Germline lookup yields CDR1 SGHTA and CDR2 FQGNSA. This CDR3 reads CASSPQGAGLSTDTQYF.

The rearrangement links TRBV2 to TRBJ2-5; the TRBD1 assignment by TCRdb is unverifiable without DNA. CDR3 length: 14 residues. Germline CDR1 is SNHLY and CDR2 is FYNNEI. The CDR3 sequence is CASKVRGADETQYF.

The chain joins TRBV29-1 to TRBJ2-1. The CDR3 extends over 16 amino acids. Germline values: CDR1 SQVTM, CDR2 ANQGSEA. CDR3 sequence reads: CSVGRSGGRSSNEQFF.

The rearrangement joins TRBV28 to TRBJ2-2; TCRdb names TRBD1, which stays unverified in the absence of DNA. CDR3 size: 16 residues. Germline CDR1 reads MDHEN; CDR2 reads SYDVKM. The CDR3 loop is CASSFGQGVYTGELFF.

The rearrangement links TRBV5-1 to TRBJ2-7; the TRBD1 assignment by TCRdb is unverifiable without DNA. The CDR3 is 14 residues long. The germline CDR1 and CDR2 sequences are SGHRS and YFSETQ. The CDR3 reads CASSLAQGAGEQYF.

The chain links TRBV4-1 to TRBJ1-1; TCRdb's D gene call, TRBD1, goes unchecked for lack of DNA. Germline V gene data show CDR1 as MGHRA and CDR2 as YSYEKL. The CDR3 loop spans 15 amino acids. CDR3 loop: CASSQDSQGDTEAFF.

This sequence joins TRBV7-2 and TRBJ2-1; TCRdb lists TRBD2, though no DNA is available to test this call. Germline CDR1 SGHTA, CDR2 FQGNSA. The CDR3 is 17 residues long. The CDR3 reads CASSRGLAGRDYNEQFF.

The chain couples TRBV30 to TRBJ1-4. CDR1 GTSNPN and CDR2 SVGIG come from the germline V gene (reference sequence). The CDR3 extends over 15 amino acids. This chain's CDR3 is CAWTGWPATNEKLFF.

The chain has TRBV7-4 and TRBJ2-3; the TCRdb D gene call, TRBD1, has no DNA to confirm it. Germline V gene sequence: CDR1 SGHVT, CDR2 SQSDAQ. This CDR3 has 16 residues. The CDR3 here is CASTQTGTGPPDTQYF.

J is TRBJ2-3 and V is TRBV25-1. This CDR3 has 12 residues. Germline values: CDR1 MGHDK, CDR2 SYGVNS. CDR3 region: CASSKRSDTQYF.

The genes are TRBV7-2 and TRBJ1-2; the D call of TRBD1 rests on TCRdb alone, since no DNA is present to check it. CDR3 size: 16 residues. The germline CDR1 and CDR2 sequences are SGHTA and FQGNSA. This CDR3 reads CASSPPVLGRVYGYTF. The variable domain in full, completed from reference TRBV7-2 and TRBJ1-2, reads GAGVSQSPSNKVTEKGKDVELRCDPISGHTALYWYRQSLGQGLEFLIYFQGNSAPDKSGLPSDRFSAERTGGSVSTLTIQRTQQEDSAVYLCASSPPVLGRVYGYTFGSGTRLTVV.

The chain is built from TRBV6-1 and TRBJ1-2; TCRdb proposes TRBD1, but this gene call is untestable without DNA. Germline lookup yields CDR1 MNHNS and CDR2 SASEGT. This CDR3 comprises 14 residues. The CDR3 is CASSPMDRPAGYTF.

The CDR3 region is CASRTVGLEAFF. The genes are TRBV19 and TRBJ1-1. The CDR3 has 12 residues. Germline-derived CDR1 and CDR2 are LNHDA and SQIVND (reference sequence).

The CDR3 sequence: CASSLASGSVITDTQYF. The V and J genes are TRBV12-3 or TRBV12-4 and TRBJ2-3. The CDR3 extends over 17 amino acids.

The chain recombines TRBV12-3 or TRBV12-4 with TRBJ1-2; TCRdb selects TRBD1, and the lack of DNA leaves this call unchecked. This CDR3 contains 14 residues. The CDR3 loop is CASSLLTGTPGYTF.

The chain is built from TRBV6-1 and TRBJ1-6; TCRdb returns TRBD1, unconfirmable since there is no DNA. Germline values: CDR1 MNHNS, CDR2 SASEGT. CDR3 size: 15 residues. The CDR3 sequence is CASSGGAGYNSPLHF.

The CDR3 loop reads CSARDVLGKGPGELFF. The rearrangement joins TRBV20-1 to TRBJ2-2; TCRdb proposes TRBD1, but this gene call is untestable without DNA. CDR1 and CDR2 (germline): DFQATT, SNEGSKA (reference sequence). The CDR3 contains 16 residues.

CDR3 protein: CASTRGDRGLYGANVLTF. This sequence joins TRBV27 and TRBJ2-6; TCRdb proposes TRBD1, but this gene call is untestable without DNA. Germline lookup yields CDR1 MNHEY and CDR2 SMNVEV (reference sequence). The CDR3 runs to 18 residues. Combining the CDR3 with reference TRBV27 and TRBJ2-6 gives the whole variable domain EAQVTQNPRYLITVTGKKLTVTCSQNMNHEYMSWYRQDPGLGLRQIYYSMNVEVTDKGDVPEGYKVSRKEKRNFPLILESPSPNQTSLYFCASTRGDRGLYGANVLTFGAGSRLTVL.

This sequence joins TRBV27 and TRBJ1-1; the D call of TRBD1 rests on TCRdb alone, since no DNA is present to check it. In germline, CDR1 is MNHEY, CDR2 SMNVEV (reference sequence). The CDR3 totals 15 residues. The CDR3 is CASSTYRGWGTEAFF.

This chain connects TRBV7-9 to TRBJ2-1; checking the TCRdb D call of TRBD2 is not possible without DNA. Germline assignment: CDR1 SEHNR and CDR2 FQNEAQ (reference sequence). The CDR3 totals 14 residues. CDR3: CASSLVASAGEQFF. Full variable domain (outside the CDR3, taken from reference TRBV7-9 and TRBJ2-1): DTGVSQNPRHKITKRGQNVTFRCDPISEHNRLYWYRQTLGQGPEFLTYFQNEAQLEKSRLLSDRFSAERPKGSFSTLEIQRTEQGDSAMYLCASSLVASAGEQFFGPGTRLTVL.